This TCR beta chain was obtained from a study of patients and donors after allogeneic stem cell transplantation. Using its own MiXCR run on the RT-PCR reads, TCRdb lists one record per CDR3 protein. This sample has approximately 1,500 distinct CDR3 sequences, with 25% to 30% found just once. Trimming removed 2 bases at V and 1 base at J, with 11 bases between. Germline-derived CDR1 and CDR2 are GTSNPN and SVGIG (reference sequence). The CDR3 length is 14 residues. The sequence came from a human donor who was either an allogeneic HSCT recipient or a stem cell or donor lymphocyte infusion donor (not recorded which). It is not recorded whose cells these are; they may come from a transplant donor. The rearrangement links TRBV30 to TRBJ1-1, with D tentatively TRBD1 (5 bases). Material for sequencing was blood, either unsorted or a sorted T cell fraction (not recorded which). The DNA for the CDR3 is TGTGCCTGGAGTTGGGACGGGAAGAACACTGAAGCTTTCTTT. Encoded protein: CAWSWDGKNTEAFF.